This TCR beta chain was captured by sequencing in a study of identical twins (dated by TCRdb to the mid-2010s). Notes on the research overall: To test whether fetal clonotypes persist, this study deep-sequenced TCR alpha and beta repertoires from monozygotic twins, from unrelated adults of various ages, and from cord blood. Replicate twin experiments were performed at different times using different library preparation protocols to rule out contamination.

Library prep was done by 5' RACE. Sequencing was carried out with an Illumina HiSeq 2000. A universal primer binding site was added through template switching, and the final cDNA carried a unique molecular identifier so that TCR cDNA molecules could be counted accurately. Specific primers in the conserved constant-segment region were used to synthesize first-strand cDNA for the TCR alpha and beta chains. To control for contamination, every cDNA library carried two barcodes: a SMART-Mk sample barcode plus Illumina barcodes. TruSeq adapter sequences and Illumina sample barcodes were added in two successive PCR steps. Sequencing of the TCR alpha and beta cDNA libraries was done on the Illumina HiSeq platform using custom primers. In the paper's pipeline: MiGEC was used to process raw reads and extract unique molecular identifiers, and MiXCR was used to find CDR3 positions. Recombination models were inferred per individual with the repgenHMM and IGoR tools using an EM algorithm. The tcR package in R was used for shared clonotype analysis, with sharing normalized by the product of cloneset sizes. To study raw recombination free of thymic and clonal selection effects, out-of-frame nonproductive sequences were analyzed. Through fastp at Q25 and MiXCR, TCRdb rebuilt clones from the public reads, retaining in-frame beta chains. Each CDR3 protein gets just one entry, which takes the most common genes and DNA from the rows behind it. TCRdb's processing, not the study's, gives the V and J calls here. The sample table records 210,000 or so distinct CDR3 sequences; about a sixth of these occur just once. The ten largest clones take up 35% to 45% of the sample.

General conclusions and limits of the study: Out-of-frame TCR alpha sequences shared between twins showed an excess of low generation-probability sequences compared with coincidental sharing between unrelated individuals. Excess twin sharing in beta out-of-frame sequences was weaker because fewer shared sequences lowered the signal-to-noise ratio. Because the same donors could not be followed over many years, conclusions were based on cross-sectional statistical analysis. Out-of-frame TCR alpha sharing in monozygotic twins was systematically underestimated by recombination models, whereas sharing between unrelated individuals was in agreement with the recombination models. Invariant T cells such as MAIT and iNKT could partly confound zero-insertion analyses, though diverse VJ usage argued against this for most clonotypes. Fewer insertions were carried by abundant cord blood beta clonotypes; a weaker similar trend was observed in young adult naive repertoires, while no such trend was observed in memory repertoires.

In its sample, this clonotype was seen a few times. Its antigen has not been determined. No base quality information exists; no much larger clone differs at one position. Every donor was a healthy Caucasian. Three pairs of female monozygotic twins, all aged roughly 18 to 29 years, were included in the twin cohort. CD4+ and CD8+ T cell populations were isolated with positive isolation kits from Invitrogen. Another study also made use of these data, one on T cells expressing NK-cell markers. According to the second study: TCR beta-chain repertoires were profiled in sorted CD3+CD56+NKG2C+, CD3+CD56+NKG2C- and CD3+CD56-NKG2C+ T-cell subsets from eight donors. Seven of the eight sequenced donors were HCMV-seropositive and one was HCMV-seronegative. To restrict sorting to alphabetaTCR-expressing T cells, an anti-gammadeltaTCR antibody was added in several experiments. For six donors, the dominant CD3+CD56+NKG2C+ clonotypes were among the top 10 CD8+ clonotypes and accounted for roughly 1.0-8% of CD8+ T cells. Those dominant clonotypes were again the most abundant among CD3+CD56-NKG2C+ cells in a few donors, at roughly 28.3-65%. It remained unclear whether the expanded NKG2C-expressing T cell clones were specific for HCMV antigens. The eight sequenced donors were randomly selected healthy volunteers, three men and five women. A commercial ELISA kit detecting HCMV-specific IgG in serum was used to determine HCMV serostatus. MIGEC was used to demultiplex reads and group the reads by UMI, and MiTCR was used to assemble and quantify clonotypes. To exclude erroneous sequences, any TCR cDNA sequence not supported by at least two reads was discarded. The tcR package was used for downstream repertoire analysis, with clonotypes matched between fractions based on CDR3 nucleotide sequence plus V segment. VDJmatch was used to annotate antigen specificity against VDJdb, with one amino acid substitution in CDR3 permitted.

Specimen: CD8+ T cells sorted from blood. This receptor was identified in a woman between 18 and 29 years old in good health.

The DNA reads as follows: TGTGCCAGCAGCTTCAGACTAGCGGACTCCTACAATGAGCAGTTCTTC. Its protein reads: CASSFRLADSYNEQFF. The V and J segments used are TRBV9 and TRBJ2-1; the central 9 bases match TRBD2. The germline V gene supplies CDR1 SGDLS and CDR2 YYNGEE. The CDR3 runs 16 residues from the cysteine to the phenylalanine. Only CDR3 DNA remains: 48 bases, in frame from the first base. V is trimmed back by 4 bases and J by 0 bases, and the junction contains 5 bases that no gene match accounts for. Outside the CDR3, residues come from the reference TRBV9 and TRBJ2-1 proteins, so the full variable domain is: DSGVTQTPKHLITATGQRVTLRCSPRSGDLSVYWYQQSLDQGLQFLIQYYNGEERAKGNILERFSAQQFPDLHSELNLSSLELGDSALYFCASSFRLADSYNEQFFGPGTRLTVL.